These 25 T cell receptor beta chains share one sample of origin, sequenced in a study of shared clonotypes between healthy human individuals. Sequenced by immunoSEQ multiplex PCR; TCRdb stores in-frame clones only, minus some. The data show 490,000 or so clones, over 65% seen once. Source material: PBMCs. These receptors originate from a woman aged 40 to 55 in good health. Some clones in this sample may be carry-over from other donors' samples.

This clone was seen only a few times. Additional DNA sequences in this sample encode the identical CDR3. The CDR3 bases are TGCGCCAGCAGCTTGGCTAGCGGCTCCTACAATGAGCAGTTCTTC. This gives the protein CASSLASGSYNEQFF. The chain uses TRBV5-1 and TRBJ2-1; 7 bases agree with TRBD2. Trimming at V came to 0 bases and at J to 0 bases, leaving 0 bases not matched to a gene. This CDR3 region has 15 residues. From germline, CDR1 is SGHRS and CDR2 YFSETQ.

V usage is TRBV5-4 and J usage is TRBJ2-5, with 7 positions matching TRBD2. Germline values: CDR1 SGHNT, CDR2 YYREEE (reference sequence). The CDR3 spans 15 residues. After removal of 2 bases from V and 2 bases from J, the junction contained 6 bases not matched to a gene. For the CDR3, the DNA is TGTGCCAGCAGCTTCCGATCTAGCGGACAAGAGACCCAGTACTTC. Protein: CASSFRSSGQETQYF.

This clone was observed once. The CDR3 sequence is CASTPGSGETQYF. As DNA, the CDR3 is TGTGCCAGTACCCCTGGGAGTGGAGAGACCCAGTACTTC. This chain joins TRBV19 and TRBJ2-5; D might be TRBD2 (5 bases). This CDR3 has 13 residues. From germline, CDR1 is LNHDA and CDR2 SQIVND (reference sequence). Trimming shortened V by 7 bases and J by 4 bases, and 13 bases separated the two germline ends.

This clone occurred a few times. This CDR3 reads CASSYSTTNEKLFF. For the CDR3, the DNA is TGTGCCAGCAGTTACAGTACAACTAATGAAAAACTGTTTTTT. This chain joins TRBV2 and TRBJ1-4; D is unresolved. Germline CDR1 SNHLY, CDR2 FYNNEI. This CDR3 has 14 residues. The V end was cut by 5 bases, the J end by 0 bases, with 7 bases between.

Details on this clone: Other DNA sequences in the sample encode the same CDR3. The chain employs TRBV7-8 and TRBJ2-5; 8 positions agree with TRBD1. After removal of 3 bases from V and 5 bases from J, the junction contained 8 bases not matched to a gene. The CDR3 is 15 residues long. Germline CDR1 is SGHVS and CDR2 is FQNEAQ. In DNA, the CDR3 is TGTGCCAGCAGCTTGAGGCAGGGGGCAGGGGAGACCCAGTACTTC. Translated, it gives CASSLRQGAGETQYF.

This clone was detected only a few times. Here the CDR3 reads CASSDRGVVEQYF. In DNA form, the CDR3 reads TGCGCCAGCAGCGACAGGGGAGTCGTCGAGCAGTACTTC. J is TRBJ2-7 and V is TRBV23-1; 8 nucleotides agree with TRBD1. TRBV23-1 is marked as an open reading frame, function uncertain. With 6 bases clipped from V and 6 bases from J, the junction kept 7 bases outside the gene matches. This CDR3 region has 13 residues.

The chain is built from TRBV1 and TRBJ2-1; TRBD2 is the table's D call, not checked against the DNA. TRBV1 is a pseudogene. The CDR3 covers 14 residues. The CDR3 DNA follows: TGCACCAGCAGCCTAGCGGGAGGGCCGGGTGAGCAGTTCTTC. Protein sequence: CTSSLAGGPGEQFF.

This chain joins TRBV14 and TRBJ1-1; TRBD1 is a possible D gene (6 bases). Germline CDR1 and CDR2: SGHDN and FVKESK. The CDR3 consists of 13 residues. V lost 3 bases and J 5 bases, leaving 10 bases between the germline ends. In DNA, the CDR3 is TGTGCCAGCAGCCAGGGGGCTTGGACTGAAGCTTTCTTT. It specifies CASSQGAWTEAFF.

The J gene is TRBJ1-1, the V gene TRBV9, with unresolved D. The CDR3 totals 14 residues. Trimming left V 0 bases short and J 1 base short, with 7 bases between. Germline-derived CDR1 and CDR2 are SGDLS and YYNGEE. The CDR3 bases are TGTGCCAGCAGCGTAGCTACGACGAACACTGAAGCTTTCTTT. This sequence encodes CASSVATTNTEAFF.

The V and J genes are TRBV7-9 and TRBJ2-2; 7 positions match TRBD1. Germline-derived CDR1 and CDR2 are SEHNR and FQNEAQ (reference sequence). This CDR3 has 18 amino acids. V was clipped by 3 bases and J by 5 bases; unmatched bases: 15. The CDR3 spells CASSLDRQRFRTTGELFF. CDR3 bases: TGTGCCAGCAGCTTGGACAGGCAGCGATTTAGGACAACCGGGGAGCTGTTTTTT.

J is TRBJ2-3 and V is TRBV7-2; 8 bases fit TRBD2. The CDR3 has 13 residues. CDR1 is SGHTA, CDR2 FQGNSA, per germline. Trimming removed 8 bases from V and 5 bases from J; junction bases left unmatched: 6. The CDR3, as DNA: TGTGCCAGCCGGGAGGGCCAGGGAGATACGCAGTATTTT. It yields the protein CASREGQGDTQYF.

V is TRBV4-2 and J is TRBJ2-3; D might be TRBD2 (6 bases). The germline V and J ends were trimmed by 2 bases and 4 bases, with 16 bases remaining between them. From germline, CDR1 is LGHNA and CDR2 YNFKEQ. CDR3 length equals 16 residues. For the CDR3, the DNA is TGTGCCAGCAGCCAAAGTACCCGGGACTCCTCAGATACGCAGTATTTT. This codes for CASSQSTRDSSDTQYF.

The rearrangement uses TRBV30 and TRBJ1-1; D not resolved. Trimming stripped 3 bases from V and 10 bases from J, with 27 bases between. CDR3 length: 16 amino acids. The germline CDR1 and CDR2 sequences are GTSNPN and SVGIG (reference sequence). The CDR3 is CAWRPKLGPGGDGAFF. CDR3 sequence (DNA): TGTGCCTGGAGGCCCAAGTTAGGACCCGGCGGGGATGGAGCTTTCTTT.

This clone turned up a few times. The CDR3 DNA reads as TGTGCCAGCAGCTTATCTAGCGGGGGATACAATGAGCAGTTCTTC. It encodes CASSLSSGGYNEQFF. The V gene is TRBV7-6, the J gene TRBJ2-1; 10 bases map to TRBD2. Germline CDR1 is SGHVS and CDR2 is FNYEAQ. Losses at the gene ends were 2 bases for V and 4 bases for J; bases not matched to a gene: 2. The CDR3 has 15 residues.

The rearrangement uses TRBV6-5 and TRBJ2-3; TRBD1 might be the D (6 bases). Germline V gene data show CDR1 as MNHEY and CDR2 as SVGAGI. The length of the CDR3 is 16 residues. V was trimmed by 0 bases and J by 3 bases, leaving 13 bases between them. This chain's CDR3 is CASSYSFNRATDTQYF. The CDR3 DNA is TGTGCCAGCAGTTACTCGTTTAACAGGGCGACAGATACGCAGTATTTT.

V usage is TRBV18 and J usage is TRBJ1-1; the D is unclear. Germline CDR1 is KGHSH and CDR2 is LQKENI. There are 15 residues in the CDR3. Between the trimmed V and J ends, which lost 3 bases and 0 bases, there was a span of 11 bases. In nucleotides, the CDR3 is TGTGCCAGCTCACCCGGTGATATAATGAACACTGAAGCTTTCTTT. This gives the protein CASSPGDIMNTEAFF.

This clone appeared many times. The chain employs TRBV5-1 and TRBJ2-3; 8 bases line up with TRBD1. Per germline, CDR1 SGHRS and CDR2 YFSETQ. V shed 5 bases and J 4 bases; nucleotides not matched to a gene: 9. The CDR3 loop spans 15 amino acids. The chain's CDR3 is CASRYTGQGPDTQYF. The DNA of the CDR3 is TGCGCCAGCAGATACACCGGACAGGGCCCAGATACGCAGTATTTT.

The chain combines TRBV9 with TRBJ1-5; possibly TRBD1 for D (6 bases). V was shortened by 0 bases and J by 7 bases, with 11 bases between the two germline ends. CDR3 length: 14 amino acids. The germline gives CDR1 SGDLS, CDR2 YYNGEE. In DNA form, the CDR3 reads TGTGCCAGCAGCGTAGGCGGGGGCGAGCAGCCCCAGCATTTT. Protein: CASSVGGGEQPQHF. Together with reference TRBV9 and TRBJ1-5, the CDR3 gives the full variable domain: DSGVTQTPKHLITATGQRVTLRCSPRSGDLSVYWYQQSLDQGLQFLIQYYNGEERAKGNILERFSAQQFPDLHSELNLSSLELGDSALYFCASSVGGGEQPQHFGDGTRLSIL.

CDR3 region: CASSQEPSGYGYTF. The DNA for the CDR3 is TGTGCCAGCAGCCAGGAACCATCCGGCTATGGCTACACCTTC. V is TRBV4-2 and J is TRBJ1-2, with D unresolved. The V gene lost 3 bases and the J gene lost 4 bases, with 12 bases spanning the gap. Germline lookup yields CDR1 LGHNA and CDR2 YNFKEQ. The CDR3 runs 14 residues.

The V call is TRBV6-1, the J call TRBJ1-5; D unclear. Germline CDR1 MNHNS, CDR2 SASEGT. Trimming removed 4 bases at V and 0 bases at J, with 13 bases between. The CDR3 consists of 16 residues. Written as DNA, the CDR3 is TGTGCCAGCAGTGCTGACATTCCATATAGCAATCAGCCCCAGCATTTT. This encodes CASSADIPYSNQPQHF.

V usage is TRBV10-2 and J usage is TRBJ2-7; D unclear. The V and J ends lost 0 bases and 2 bases respectively, with 8 bases between them. Germline CDR1 is WSHSY and CDR2 is SAAADI. This CDR3 is 14 amino acids long. For the CDR3, the DNA is TGCGCCAGCAGTGAGTCGACTCGCCCCTACGAGCAGTACTTC. Translated: CASSESTRPYEQYF.

A single count supports this clone. In the same sample, other DNA sequences code for this CDR3. The rearrangement uses TRBV5-4 and TRBJ2-3; D remains unclear. Trimming shortened V by 1 base and J by 6 bases, and 3 bases separated the two germline ends. This CDR3 has 11 amino acids. The germline V gene has CDR1 SGHNT and CDR2 YYREEE (reference sequence). For the CDR3, the DNA is TGTGCCAGCAGCTTGCTTGATACGCAGTATTTT. Amino acids: CASSLLDTQYF. Full variable domain (remainder filled in from reference TRBV5-4 and TRBJ2-3): ETGVTQSPTHLIKTRGQQVTLRCSSQSGHNTVSWYQQALGQGPQFIFQYYREEENGRGNFPPRFSGLQFPNYSSELNVNALELDDSALYLCASSLLDTQYFGPGTRLTVL.

As DNA, the CDR3 is TGCGCCAGCAGCTTGGAGCGAGCCACTGAAGCTTTCTTT. This encodes CASSLERATEAFF. The V and J genes are TRBV5-1 and TRBJ1-1; D gene unclear. With 0 bases removed from V and 4 bases from J, the gap between germline ends came to 7 bases. The CDR3 runs 13 residues. Per germline, CDR1 SGHRS and CDR2 YFSETQ.

This sequence joins TRBV18 and TRBJ1-1; TRBD1 is a possible D gene (5 bases). The CDR3 totals 15 residues. V was cut by 3 bases and J by 1 base, with 12 bases left in between. Germline loops: CDR1 KGHSH, CDR2 LQKENI. The CDR3 loop is CASSPLVQANTEAFF. The CDR3 coding sequence is TGTGCCAGCTCACCTCTCGTACAGGCGAACACTGAAGCTTTCTTT. The full variable domain, its missing parts supplied by reference TRBV18 and TRBJ1-1, is NAGVMQNPRHLVRRRGQEARLRCSPMKGHSHVYWYRQLPEEGLKFMVYLQKENIIDESGMPKERFSAEFPKEGPSILRIQQVVRGDSAAYFCASSPLVQANTEAFFGQGTRLTVV.

This clone was found many times. The chain couples TRBV28 to TRBJ2-1, with D possibly TRBD2 on 6 matching bases. Per the germline V gene, CDR1 is MDHEN and CDR2 is SYDVKM. The V and J ends lost 3 bases and 2 bases respectively, with 8 bases between them. CDR3 length: 14 amino acids. The CDR3 DNA reads TGTGCCAGCAGTTTGCGGGGCCCCTACAATGAGCAGTTCTTC. Amino acids: CASSLRGPYNEQFF.